Following are 13 T cell receptor beta chains from one sample sequenced in a study of cytotoxic CD8 clonotypes in ibrutinib-treated CLL. TCRdb keeps only in-frame clones here, not all; method: immunoSEQ multiplex PCR. The sample lists 200,000 to 250,000 clones, roughly 79% seen once, with about an eighth in the top ten. Sequencing used PBMCs, obtained after 12 months of ibrutinib treatment. The source of these receptors is a human donor with chronic lymphocytic leukemia.

This CDR3 is CASSRTGVHEQYF. The CDR3 bases are TGTGCCAGCAGCCGGACAGGGGTTCACGAGCAGTACTTC. This chain uses TRBV11-2 with TRBJ2-7, with 9 bases lining up with TRBD1. The V gene end was trimmed by 5 bases and the J gene end by 5 bases; junction bases not matched to a gene: 4. The germline V gene has CDR1 SGHAT and CDR2 FQNNGV. CDR3 length equals 13 residues.

CDR3 nucleotide sequence: TGTGCCAGCTCACCTTTGGACAGTCCTGGAAACACCATATATTTT. Translation gives CASSPLDSPGNTIYF. The chain couples TRBV18 to TRBJ1-3; D is possibly TRBD1 (6 bases). From germline, CDR1 is KGHSH and CDR2 LQKENI. The CDR3 is 15 residues long. V lost 3 bases and J 2 bases, leaving 11 bases between the germline ends.

The chain links TRBV18 to TRBJ1-1; the D is unclear. Germline-derived CDR1 and CDR2 are KGHSH and LQKENI. Trimming pared 3 bases from V and 4 bases from J, leaving 9 bases between. This CDR3 is 13 amino acids long. CDR3 coding DNA: TGTGCCAGCTCACCGAGTGAAGCCACTGAAGCTTTCTTT. Translation gives CASSPSEATEAFF.

Concerning this clone itself: Other DNA sequences in the sample encode the same CDR3. The chain joins TRBV28 to TRBJ2-5, with 9 bases matching TRBD1. J was trimmed by 4 bases and V by 6 bases; bases with no gene match: 0. Germline loops: CDR1 MDHEN, CDR2 SYDVKM. This CDR3 spans 12 amino acids. The CDR3 is CASRTGGETQYF. The CDR3 coding sequence is TGTGCCAGCAGGACAGGGGGAGAGACCCAGTACTTC.

The chain recombines TRBV9 with TRBJ2-2; D remains ambiguous. The V end lost 0 bases, the J end lost 8 bases, and 2 bases lay between the germline ends. This CDR3 has 11 amino acids. In germline, CDR1 is SGDLS, CDR2 YYNGEE. The CDR3 DNA reads as TGTGCCAGCAGCGTAGCTGGGGAGCTGTTTTTT. The encoded protein is CASSVAGELFF.

The rearrangement uses TRBV10-2 and TRBJ2-1, with unresolved D. The CDR3 contains 13 residues. Trimming removed 2 bases at V and 9 bases at J, with 11 bases between. Germline V gene lookup returns CDR1 WSHSY and CDR2 SAAADI. DNA for the CDR3: TGCGCCAGCAGTGAGGCCGGCCGCCCTGAGCAGTTCTTC. It specifies CASSEAGRPEQFF.

This chain links TRBV6-5 with TRBJ2-7; 7 positions match TRBD1. With 6 bases clipped from V and 3 bases from J, the junction kept 8 bases outside the gene matches. Germline CDR1 MNHEY, CDR2 SVGAGI. The CDR3 is 14 amino acids. The CDR3 loop is CASSLAWDSYEQYF. The DNA of the CDR3 is TGTGCCAGCAGCCTAGCCTGGGACAGCTACGAGCAGTACTTC.

This chain joins TRBV6-1 and TRBJ1-5; tentatively, D is TRBD1 (6 bases). This CDR3 contains 15 residues. Germline CDR1 MNHNS, CDR2 SASEGT. The V end lost 5 bases, the J end lost 4 bases, and 15 bases lay between the germline ends. The CDR3: CASSIAQGLNQPQHF. The CDR3 DNA reads TGTGCCAGCAGTATCGCTCAGGGGCTGAATCAGCCCCAGCATTTT.

The chain uses TRBV7-3 and TRBJ1-2; D gene ambiguous. Germline V gives CDR1 SGHTA, CDR2 FQGTGA. The CDR3 covers 16 residues. V lost 3 bases and J lost 0, with 14 bases in between. The CDR3, as DNA: TGTGCCAGCAGCTTCCCACCCCGAACAGCTAACTATGGCTACACCTTC. It encodes CASSFPPRTANYGYTF.

A remark on this clone: Within the sample, other DNA sequences also encode this same CDR3. The genes are TRBV18 and TRBJ1-5, with TRBD1 as a possible D gene (5 bases). V lost 1 base to trimming and J lost 3 bases, with 7 bases between them. In germline, CDR1 is KGHSH, CDR2 LQKENI. The CDR3 has 14 residues. This CDR3 is CASSPQGANQPQHF. Written as DNA, the CDR3 is TGTGCCAGCTCACCACAAGGGGCCAATCAGCCCCAGCATTTT.

The chain is built from TRBV5-4 and TRBJ2-3, with 11 bases lining up with TRBD2. J was trimmed by 7 bases and V by 4 bases; bases with no gene match: 11. The CDR3 length is 16 residues. Germline CDR1 and CDR2: SGHNT and YYREEE (reference sequence). The CDR3 protein is CASSPPLAGGRNTQYF. The CDR3, as DNA: TGTGCCAGCAGCCCACCTTTAGCGGGGGGGCGGAATACGCAGTATTTT.

The gene calls are TRBV27 and TRBJ1-5; possible D gene TRBD1, 6 bases. CDR3 size: 16 residues. Germline V gene sequence: CDR1 MNHEY, CDR2 SMNVEV (reference sequence). Trimming removed 4 bases at V and 1 base at J, with 14 bases between. CDR3 sequence: CASSSGDWGSNQPQHF. Here the CDR3 DNA reads TGTGCCAGCAGTTCAGGGGACTGGGGGAGCAATCAGCCCCAGCATTTT.

The chain joins TRBV6-5 to TRBJ2-1, with D maybe TRBD2 (6 bases). Per the germline V gene, CDR1 is MNHEY and CDR2 is SVGAGI. Trimming cost V 5 bases and J 1 base, with 12 bases left between them. The CDR3 runs 15 residues. CDR3: CASSNSGGSYNEQFF. DNA of the CDR3: TGTGCCAGCAGTAATAGCGGAGGGTCCTACAATGAGCAGTTCTTC.